This TCR beta chain is from a study of blood T cell repertoires in COVID-19. Sequencing used immunoSEQ multiplex PCR; TCRdb keeps in-frame clones, though not all of them. The table includes about 210,000 clones, around 86% detected once. This CDR3 region has 18 residues. Trimming at V came to 3 bases and at J to 5 bases, leaving 11 bases not matched to a gene. Germline V CDR1 and CDR2: SGDLS, YYNGEE. The receptor was derived from a man under 40 in a cohort exposed to, infected with or recovered from COVID-19 (not recorded which). The sample taken for sequencing was PBMCs or T cells enriched from blood (not recorded which). This rearrangement joins TRBV9 to TRBJ2-3, with 14 positions matching TRBD2. In DNA form, the CDR3 reads TGTGCCAGCAGCGCCGATGGACTAGCGGGAGGCGGAGAAGATACGCAGTATTTT. Its translation is CASSADGLAGGGEDTQYF.